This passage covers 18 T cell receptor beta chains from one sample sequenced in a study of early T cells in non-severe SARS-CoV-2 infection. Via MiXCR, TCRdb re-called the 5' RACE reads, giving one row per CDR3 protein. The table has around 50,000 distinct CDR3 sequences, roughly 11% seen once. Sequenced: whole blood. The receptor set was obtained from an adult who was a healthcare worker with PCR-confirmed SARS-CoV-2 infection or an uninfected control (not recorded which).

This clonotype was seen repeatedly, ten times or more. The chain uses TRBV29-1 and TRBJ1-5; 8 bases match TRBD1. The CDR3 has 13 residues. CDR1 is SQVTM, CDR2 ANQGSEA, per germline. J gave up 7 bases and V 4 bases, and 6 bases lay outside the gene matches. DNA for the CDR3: TGCAGCGTTGTGACAGGGGTAGGACAGCCCCAGCATTTT. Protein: CSVVTGVGQPQHF.

The CDR3 sequence is CAGPFGATSTDTQYF. In nucleotides, the CDR3 is TGTGCCGGACCCTTCGGGGCCACTAGCACAGATACGCAGTATTTT. The gene calls are TRBV2 and TRBJ2-3; D possibly matches TRBD1 or TRBD2 (5 bases each). Trimming took 11 bases from V and 0 from J, leaving 18 bases between them. Germline CDR1 and CDR2: SNHLY and FYNNEI. The length of the CDR3 is 15 residues. Combining the CDR3 with reference TRBV2 and TRBJ2-3 gives the whole variable domain EPEVTQTPSHQVTQMGQEVILRCVPISNHLYFYWYRQILGQKVEFLVSFYNNEISEKSEIFDDQFSVERPDGSNFTLKIRSTKLEDSAMYFCAGPFGATSTDTQYFGPGTRLTVL.

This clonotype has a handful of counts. Here the CDR3 reads CSVLLAGKYNEQFF. The CDR3 coding sequence is TGCAGCGTTCTTCTAGCGGGGAAGTACAATGAGCAGTTCTTC. The rearrangement uses TRBV29-1 and TRBJ2-1, with TRBD2 matching over 9 bases. Germline-derived CDR1 and CDR2 are SQVTM and ANQGSEA. The CDR3 covers 14 residues. V gave up 5 bases and J gave up 4 bases; unmatched junction bases: 6.

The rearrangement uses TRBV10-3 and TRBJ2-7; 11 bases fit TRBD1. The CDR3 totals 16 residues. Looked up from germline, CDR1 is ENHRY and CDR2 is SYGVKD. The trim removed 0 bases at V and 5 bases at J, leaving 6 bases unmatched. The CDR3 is CAISESPGQGGDEQYF. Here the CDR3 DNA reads TGTGCCATCAGTGAGTCCCCGGGACAGGGGGGGGACGAGCAGTACTTC.

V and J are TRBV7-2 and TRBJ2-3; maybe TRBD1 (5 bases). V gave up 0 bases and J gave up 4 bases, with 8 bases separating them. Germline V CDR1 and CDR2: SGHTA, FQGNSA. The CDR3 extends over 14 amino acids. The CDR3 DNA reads TGTGCCAGCAGCTTAGCGGGGCCCTCAGATACGCAGTATTTT. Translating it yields CASSLAGPSDTQYF.

In DNA form, the CDR3 reads TGCAGCGTTGCTATCCGGGGAGGGGGGAGTGAGCAGTTCTTC. Translating it yields CSVAIRGGGSEQFF. The chain employs TRBV29-1 and TRBJ2-1; possibly TRBD2 for D (7 bases). Germline values: CDR1 SQVTM, CDR2 ANQGSEA. This CDR3 has 14 amino acids. Trimming cost V 4 bases and J 9 bases, with 19 bases left between them.

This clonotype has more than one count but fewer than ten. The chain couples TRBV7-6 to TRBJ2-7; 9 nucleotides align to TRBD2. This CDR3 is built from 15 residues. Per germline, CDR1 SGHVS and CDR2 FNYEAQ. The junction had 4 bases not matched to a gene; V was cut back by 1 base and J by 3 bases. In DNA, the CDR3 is TGTGCCAGCAGCTTAGGTCAGACTAGCGGCTACGAGCAGTACTTC. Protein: CASSLGQTSGYEQYF.

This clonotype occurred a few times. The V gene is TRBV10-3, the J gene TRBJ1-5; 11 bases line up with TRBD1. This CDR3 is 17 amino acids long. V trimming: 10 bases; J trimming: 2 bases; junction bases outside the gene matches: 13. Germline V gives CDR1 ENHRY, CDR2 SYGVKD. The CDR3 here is CATGQGANRVGNQPQHF. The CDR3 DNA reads TGTGCCACCGGACAGGGGGCAAATCGGGTTGGCAATCAGCCCCAGCATTTT.

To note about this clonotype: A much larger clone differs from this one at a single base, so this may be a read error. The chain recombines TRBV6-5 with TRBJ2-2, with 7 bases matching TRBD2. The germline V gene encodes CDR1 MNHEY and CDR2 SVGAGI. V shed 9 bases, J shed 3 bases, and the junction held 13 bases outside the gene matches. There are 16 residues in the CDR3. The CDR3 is CASRHPSGNYTGELFF. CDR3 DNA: TGTGCCAGTCGACACCCGAGCGGGAACTACACCGGGGAGCTGTTTTTT.

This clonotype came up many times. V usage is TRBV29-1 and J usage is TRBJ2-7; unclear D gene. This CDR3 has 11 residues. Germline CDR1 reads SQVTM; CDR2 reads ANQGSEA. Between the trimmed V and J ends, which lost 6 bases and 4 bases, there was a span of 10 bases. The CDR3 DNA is TGCAGCGTATTCCTTCCTTACGAGCAGTACTTC. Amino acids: CSVFLPYEQYF.

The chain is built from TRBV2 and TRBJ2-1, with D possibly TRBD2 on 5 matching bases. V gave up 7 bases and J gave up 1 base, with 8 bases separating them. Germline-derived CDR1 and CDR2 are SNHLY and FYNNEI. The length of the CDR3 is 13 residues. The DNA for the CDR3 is TGTGCCAGCACGAGGGAGTCCTACAATGAGCAGTTCTTC. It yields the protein CASTRESYNEQFF. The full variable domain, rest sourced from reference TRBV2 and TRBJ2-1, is EPEVTQTPSHQVTQMGQEVILRCVPISNHLYFYWYRQILGQKVEFLVSFYNNEISEKSEIFDDQFSVERPDGSNFTLKIRSTKLEDSAMYFCASTRESYNEQFFGPGTRLTVL.

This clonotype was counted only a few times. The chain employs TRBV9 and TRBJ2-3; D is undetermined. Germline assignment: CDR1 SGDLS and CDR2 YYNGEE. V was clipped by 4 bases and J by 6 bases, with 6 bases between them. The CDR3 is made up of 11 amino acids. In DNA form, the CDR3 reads TGTGCCAGCAGCTCTTTGGATACGCAGTATTTT. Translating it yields CASSSLDTQYF.

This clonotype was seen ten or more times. CDR3 sequence reads: CASRPWEGSSGNTIYF. DNA for the CDR3: TGTGCCAGCCGCCCCTGGGAGGGTAGCTCTGGAAACACCATATATTTT. The chain combines TRBV12-3 or TRBV12-4 with TRBJ1-3; D is ambiguous. The CDR3 extends over 16 amino acids. V was trimmed by 8 bases and J by 0 bases, leaving 17 bases between them.

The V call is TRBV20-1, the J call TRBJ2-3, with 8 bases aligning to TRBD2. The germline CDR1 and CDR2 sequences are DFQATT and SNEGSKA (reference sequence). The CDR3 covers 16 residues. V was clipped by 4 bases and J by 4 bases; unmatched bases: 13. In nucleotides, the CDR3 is TGCAGTGCTAATCCCCTTGATGGCGGGGGGTCAGATACGCAGTATTTT. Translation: CSANPLDGGGSDTQYF.

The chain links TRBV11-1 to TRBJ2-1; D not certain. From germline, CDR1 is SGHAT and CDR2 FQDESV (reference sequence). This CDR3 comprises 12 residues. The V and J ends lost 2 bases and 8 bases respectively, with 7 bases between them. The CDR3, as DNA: TGTGCCAGCAGCTTACCTCGCTATGAGCAGTTCTTC. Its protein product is CASSLPRYEQFF.

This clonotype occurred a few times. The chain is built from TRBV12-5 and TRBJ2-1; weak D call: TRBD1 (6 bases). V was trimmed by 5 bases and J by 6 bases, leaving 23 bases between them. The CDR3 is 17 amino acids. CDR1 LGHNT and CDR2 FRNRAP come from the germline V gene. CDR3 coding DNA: TGTGCTAGTGGTCCAGGGGCCGGACTGGGCGTGGGCAATGAGCAGTTCTTC. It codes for CASGPGAGLGVGNEQFF.

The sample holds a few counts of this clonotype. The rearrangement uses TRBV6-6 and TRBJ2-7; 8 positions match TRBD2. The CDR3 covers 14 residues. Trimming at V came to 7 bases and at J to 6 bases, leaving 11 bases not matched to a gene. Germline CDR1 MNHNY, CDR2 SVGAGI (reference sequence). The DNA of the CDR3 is TGTGCCAGCAATTCTGGACTAGCAGGAGGCGAGCAGTACTTC. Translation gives CASNSGLAGGEQYF.

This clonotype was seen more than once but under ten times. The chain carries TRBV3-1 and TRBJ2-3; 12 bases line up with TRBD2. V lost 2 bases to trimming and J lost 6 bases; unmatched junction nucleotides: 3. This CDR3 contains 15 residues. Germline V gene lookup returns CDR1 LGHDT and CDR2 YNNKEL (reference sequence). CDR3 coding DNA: TGTGCCAGCAGCCAATTTGGGACTAGCGGGGATACGCAGTATTTT. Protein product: CASSQFGTSGDTQYF.